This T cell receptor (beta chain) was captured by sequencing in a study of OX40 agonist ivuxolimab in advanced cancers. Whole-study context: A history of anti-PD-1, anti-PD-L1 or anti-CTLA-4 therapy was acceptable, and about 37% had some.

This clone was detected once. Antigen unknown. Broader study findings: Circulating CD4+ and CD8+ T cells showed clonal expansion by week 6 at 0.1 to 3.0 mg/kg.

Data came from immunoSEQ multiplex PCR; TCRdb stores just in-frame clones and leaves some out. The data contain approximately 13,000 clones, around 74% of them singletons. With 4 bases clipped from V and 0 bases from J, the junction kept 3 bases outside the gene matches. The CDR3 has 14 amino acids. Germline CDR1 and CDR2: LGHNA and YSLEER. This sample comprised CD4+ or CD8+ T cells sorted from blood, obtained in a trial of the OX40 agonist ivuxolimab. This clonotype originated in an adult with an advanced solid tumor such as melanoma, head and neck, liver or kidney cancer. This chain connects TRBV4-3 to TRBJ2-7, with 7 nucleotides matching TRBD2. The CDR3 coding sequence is TGCGCCAGCAGCCCGCGGGGGAACTCCTACGAGCAGTACTTC. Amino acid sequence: CASSPRGNSYEQYF.